This TCR beta chain was profiled in a study of OX40 agonist ivuxolimab in advanced cancers. Concerning the study at large: The costimulatory receptor OX40 (CD134) was targeted by ivuxolimab, a fully human IgG2 agonistic monoclonal antibody. Intravenous ivuxolimab was administered to patients every 2 weeks at six dose levels: 0.01, 0.1, 0.3, 1.5, 3 and 10 mg/kg. Of the approximately 50 dose-escalation patients, hepatocellular carcinoma was present in approximately 20, melanoma in around 15, renal cell carcinoma in 9 and head and neck cancer in 9. In the dose-escalation cohort, 65% to 90% of patients were male, and the mean age was approximately 60 years, with a range of 23 to 79. Patients were allowed to have had prior anti-PD-1, anti-PD-L1 or anti-CTLA-4 therapy, and approximately 40% of the dose-escalation patients had previously received checkpoint inhibitors. Partial responses occurred in three dose-escalation patients: two with cutaneous melanoma and one with hepatocellular carcinoma. The point of sequencing TCRbeta in the periphery was to test whether ivuxolimab changed TCR sequence diversity and drove clonal T-cell expansion. The paper reports the monotherapy dose-escalation portion (N of about 50 patients) of the phase I ivuxolimab trial. The paper's findings and limits, for the study overall: After ivuxolimab, expanded clones were on average more numerous among CD8+ T cells than among CD4+ T cells. Low levels of normalized T-cell clonal expansion were also seen in some nonresponding patients. The antigen specificity of the peripheral T cells that underwent clonal expansion was not determined. In the 0.1-3.0 mg/kg groups, partial responders had among the lowest normalized peripheral clonal expansion, particularly in CD8+ T cells. At doses of 0.1 to 3.0 mg/kg, clonal expansion of both CD4+ and CD8+ blood T cells was observed from baseline to week 6.

To sequence the TCRbeta CDR3 region, genomic DNA was isolated from the sorted cells. TCRbeta CDR3 regions were sequenced using the immunoSEQ Assay. TCRdb provides this immuneACCESS table in a form limited to in-frame rearrangements. Some clones are lacking; in checked studies, under half of them reflect an unresolved V gene, and why the rest are absent is not known. The sample includes 45,000 or so clones, with roughly 84% observed a single time. The ten largest make up about 2.4% of the sample. For this clone: No antigen is known for it. Per-base quality was not reported, and no clone a single base away is much larger than it.

Patients with a history of autoimmune disease or receiving systemic immunosuppression were excluded from the trial. In every dose cohort, peripheral blood was drawn for TCR sequencing at baseline, cycle 4 day 1, and cycle 7 day 1. Samples came from an open-label, multicenter, first-in-human phase I dose-escalation trial of ivuxolimab. Adults with locally advanced or metastatic melanoma, renal cell, hepatocellular, or head and neck squamous cell carcinoma were enrolled in the trial. Before TCR sequencing, CD4+ and CD8+ T cells were separately sorted from peripheral blood. V has 3 bases trimmed and J has 4 bases trimmed; junction bases matching no gene number 3. From its cysteine to its phenylalanine, the CDR3 spans 14 amino acids. CDR3 DNA is the only sequence kept; it has 42 bases, read in frame from the first base. The CDR1 and CDR2 encoded by the germline V gene are SGDLS and YYNGEE.

This receptor was obtained from an adult with an advanced solid tumor such as melanoma, head and neck, liver or kidney cancer. The chain employs TRBV9 and TRBJ2-2; 7 central bases correspond to TRBD1. The source was CD4+ or CD8+ T cells sorted from blood, collected in a trial of the OX40 agonist ivuxolimab. The sequenced DNA is TGTGCCAGCAGCGGGGACAGTTTCACCGGGGAGCTGTTTTTT. Translated, it gives CASSGDSFTGELFF.